This TCR beta chain was captured in a study of T cells in Graves' hyperthyroidism and ophthalmopathy. This clonotype came up a few times. CDR3 length equals 13 residues. Trimming stripped 7 bases from V and 3 bases from J, with 7 bases between. Amplified TCR beta CDR3 regions derived from RNA transcripts. When the TCR CDR3 underwent first-round RT-PCR, the HTBI primer set was used. TCRdb independently ran MiXCR on the multiplex PCR reads; one entry per CDR3 protein. The sample lists 300,000 to 450,000 distinct CDR3 sequences, around 25% occurring once. This chain connects TRBV12-3 or TRBV12-4 to TRBJ2-6; the D is unclear. The clonotype was recovered from a middle-aged man with Graves' hyperthyroidism. The specimen was blood. The CDR3 DNA sequence: TGTGCCAGCAAGACGGGTGGGGCCAACGTCCTGACTTTC. Translating gives CASKTGGANVLTF.